This entry describes one TCR beta chain. Its antigen is still unknown. No much larger clone exists at a distance of one base, and base qualities are not known. Each collaborating institution followed its own protocols to collect whole blood in K2EDTA tubes. For TCRbeta analysis, collaborator samples were shipped as frozen whole blood, as isolated PBMCs, or as DNA extracted from either sample type. This record comes from a study of blood T cell repertoires in COVID-19 (dated by TCRdb to 2020 to 2022). With regard to the full study: Samples covering the acute and convalescent phases of COVID-19 were provided by collaborators in the United States, Italy and Spain. The prospective study material was composed of cDNA or gDNA derived from T cells, B-cell-depleted T cells, or PBMCs. Where available, HLA class I and class II types were taken from metadata supplied by the sample provider and were not determined by assay-based typing. The sample metadata nearly always contained a de-identified subject ID, COVID-19 status, age in years and sex. Deeply sampled blood TCRbeta repertoires from subjects exposed to, actively infected with, or recovered from COVID-19 were included in the dataset. The samples were drawn from two sources: the first 160 participants of the ongoing ImmuneRACE study, and some 1,300 subjects contributed by 6 global collaborators. The repertoires were made available in a free public database intended to serve as a resource for research on the immune response to SARS-CoV-2.

The germline V gene yields SGHVS for CDR1 and FQNEAQ for CDR2. Compared with germline, V lacks 8 bases and J lacks 0 bases; bases without a gene match: 6. Including the terminal cysteine and phenylalanine, the CDR3 comprises 14 residues. This entry keeps only the CDR3 DNA: 42 bases, framed from base 1. TCRbeta CDR3 regions were amplified from genomic DNA by means of the immunoSEQ Assay, a bias-controlled multiplex PCR. As for the original processing: Within the assay, amplification of reference gene primers was used to estimate how many nucleated cells each sample contained. Sequence reads were collapsed and filtered to measure the absolute abundance of every unique TCRbeta CDR3 rearrangement. For each sample, productive Simpson clonality was calculated as the square root of Simpson's diversity index over productive rearrangements. TCRdb holds this immuneACCESS table with in-frame rearrangements only. Some clones are missing; in checked studies, unresolved V genes explain under half, and the rest has no known cause. V, J and clone size are those of that table, while D and trimming were read from the DNA. The sample yields about 99,000 clones; about four fifths were counted once. Together, the top ten hold approximately 2% of the sample.

Paper-wide results and their limitations: How much clinical and demographic metadata was included differed by source and by participant, and the metadata was provided uncurated.

The chain is made from TRBV7-8 and TRBJ2-7; TRBD2 aligns with 8 central bases. Input material: peripheral blood. The receptor's source is a man between 65 and 85 years old with active or convalescent COVID-19. The base sequence is TGTGCCAGCCGGGAGGGCCAGCACTCCTACGAGCAGTACTTC. Translated, this gives CASREGQHSYEQYF.